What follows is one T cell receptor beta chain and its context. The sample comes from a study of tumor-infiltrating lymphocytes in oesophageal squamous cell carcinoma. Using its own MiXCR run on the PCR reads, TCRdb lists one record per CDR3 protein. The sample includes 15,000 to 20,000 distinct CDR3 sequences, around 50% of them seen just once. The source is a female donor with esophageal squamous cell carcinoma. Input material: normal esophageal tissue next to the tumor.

The CDR3 region is CASSFGGISYEQYF. DNA of the CDR3: TGTGCCAGCAGCTTTGGGGGGATCTCCTACGAGCAGTACTTC. The J gene is TRBJ2-3, the V gene TRBV7-6; weak D call: TRBD2 (6 bases). TRBJ2-7 explains the end of the DNA better; the J call may be wrong. The V gene's germline CDR1 is SGHVS and CDR2 FNYEAQ. This CDR3 contains 14 residues.